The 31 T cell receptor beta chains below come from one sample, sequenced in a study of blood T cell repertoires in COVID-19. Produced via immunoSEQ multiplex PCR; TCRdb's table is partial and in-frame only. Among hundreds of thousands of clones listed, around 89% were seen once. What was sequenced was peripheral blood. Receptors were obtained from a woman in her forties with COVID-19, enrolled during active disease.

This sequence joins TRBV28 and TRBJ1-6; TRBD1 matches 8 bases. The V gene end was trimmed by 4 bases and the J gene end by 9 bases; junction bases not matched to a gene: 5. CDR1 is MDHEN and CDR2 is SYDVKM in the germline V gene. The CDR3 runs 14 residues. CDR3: CASSYRGSVSPLHF. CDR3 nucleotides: TGTGCCAGCAGTTACAGGGGGAGTGTTTCACCCCTCCACTTT.

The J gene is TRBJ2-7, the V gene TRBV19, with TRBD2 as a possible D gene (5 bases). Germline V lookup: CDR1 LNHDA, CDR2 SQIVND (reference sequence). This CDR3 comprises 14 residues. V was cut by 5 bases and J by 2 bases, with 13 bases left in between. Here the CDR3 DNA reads TGTGCCAGTAGTCCTGCCGACGGGACCTACGAGCAGTACTTC. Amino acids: CASSPADGTYEQYF. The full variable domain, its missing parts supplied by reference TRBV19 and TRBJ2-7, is DGGITQSPKYLFRKEGQNVTLSCEQNLNHDAMYWYRQDPGQGLRLIYYSQIVNDFQKGDIAEGYSVSREKKESFPLTVTSAQKNPTAFYLCASSPADGTYEQYFGPGTRLTVT.

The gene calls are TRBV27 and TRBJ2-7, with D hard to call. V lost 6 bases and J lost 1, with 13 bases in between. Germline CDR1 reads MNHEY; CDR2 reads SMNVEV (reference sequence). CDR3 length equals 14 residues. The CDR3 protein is CASSLEAFSYEQYF. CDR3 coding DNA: TGTGCCAGCAGCTTAGAGGCCTTTTCCTACGAGCAGTACTTC.

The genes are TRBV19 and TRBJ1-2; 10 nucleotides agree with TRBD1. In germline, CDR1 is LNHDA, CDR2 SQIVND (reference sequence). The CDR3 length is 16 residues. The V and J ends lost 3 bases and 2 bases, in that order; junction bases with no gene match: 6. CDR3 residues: CASSIRTGGFNYGYTF. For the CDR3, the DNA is TGTGCCAGTAGTATCCGGACAGGGGGATTCAACTATGGCTACACCTTC.

Written as DNA, the CDR3 is TGCAGCGTTATGGGCGACTCTGGAAACACCATATATTTT. This codes for CSVMGDSGNTIYF. V and J are TRBV29-1 and TRBJ1-3; D call uncertain. Germline-derived CDR1 and CDR2 are SQVTM and ANQGSEA. The CDR3 is 13 residues long. Trimming stripped 5 bases from V and 0 bases from J, with 8 bases between.

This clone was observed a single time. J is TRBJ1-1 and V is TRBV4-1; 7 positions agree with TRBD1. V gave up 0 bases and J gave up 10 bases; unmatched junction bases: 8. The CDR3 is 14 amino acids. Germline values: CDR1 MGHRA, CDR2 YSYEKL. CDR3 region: CASSQEGRDRGAFF. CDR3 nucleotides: TGCGCCAGCAGCCAAGAGGGCCGGGACAGAGGAGCTTTCTTT.

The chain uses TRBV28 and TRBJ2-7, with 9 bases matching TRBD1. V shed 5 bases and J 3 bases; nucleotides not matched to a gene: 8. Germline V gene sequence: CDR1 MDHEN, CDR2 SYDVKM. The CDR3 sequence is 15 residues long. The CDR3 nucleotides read TGTGCCAGCAGTCAGGAGAGGGACAGGGACTACGAGCAGTACTTC. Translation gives CASSQERDRDYEQYF.

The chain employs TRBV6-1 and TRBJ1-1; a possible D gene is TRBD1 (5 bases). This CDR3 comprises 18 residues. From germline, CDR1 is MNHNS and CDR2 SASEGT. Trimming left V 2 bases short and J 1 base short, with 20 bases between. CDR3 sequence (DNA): TGTGCCAGCAGTGAACCCGATGCGGGGGGATACCAGAACACTGAAGCTTTCTTT. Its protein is CASSEPDAGGYQNTEAFF.

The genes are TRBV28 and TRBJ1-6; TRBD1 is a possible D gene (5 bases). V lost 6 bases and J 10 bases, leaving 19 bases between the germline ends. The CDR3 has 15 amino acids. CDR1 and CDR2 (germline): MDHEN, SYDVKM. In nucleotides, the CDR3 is TGTGCCAGCAGCGCGGGACGGCCTGAGGGGTCACCCCTCCACTTT. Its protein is CASSAGRPEGSPLHF.

As DNA, the CDR3 is TGCGCCAGCAGCTTTGGGCAGCACTACGAGCAGTACTTC. Amino acids: CASSFGQHYEQYF. The J gene is TRBJ2-7, the V gene TRBV5-1; D remains ambiguous. Trimming removed 2 bases at V and 3 bases at J, with 9 bases between. The CDR3 totals 13 residues. Per germline, CDR1 SGHRS and CDR2 YFSETQ.

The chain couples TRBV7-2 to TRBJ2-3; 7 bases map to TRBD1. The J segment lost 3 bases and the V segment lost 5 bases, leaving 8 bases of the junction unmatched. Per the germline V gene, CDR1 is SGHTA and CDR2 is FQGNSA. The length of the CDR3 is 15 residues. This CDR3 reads CASSPFDRVTDTQYF. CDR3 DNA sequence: TGTGCCAGCAGCCCCTTCGACAGGGTGACAGATACGCAGTATTTT.

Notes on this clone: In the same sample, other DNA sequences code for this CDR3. CDR3 amino acids: CASSSGQGGEKLFF. CDR3 DNA sequence: TGCGCCAGCAGCTCCGGACAGGGGGGTGAAAAACTGTTTTTT. The V gene is TRBV5-1, the J gene TRBJ1-4; 10 bases are shared with TRBD1. Per germline, CDR1 SGHRS and CDR2 YFSETQ. The V gene end was trimmed by 3 bases and the J gene end by 7 bases; junction bases not matched to a gene: 3. The CDR3 extends over 14 amino acids.

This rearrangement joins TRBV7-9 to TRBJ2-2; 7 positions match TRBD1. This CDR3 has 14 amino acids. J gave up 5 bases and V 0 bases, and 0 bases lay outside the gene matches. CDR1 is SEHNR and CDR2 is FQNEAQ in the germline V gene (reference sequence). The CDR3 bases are TGTGCCAGCAGCTTAGCGACAGGGACCGGGGAGCTGTTTTTT. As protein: CASSLATGTGELFF.

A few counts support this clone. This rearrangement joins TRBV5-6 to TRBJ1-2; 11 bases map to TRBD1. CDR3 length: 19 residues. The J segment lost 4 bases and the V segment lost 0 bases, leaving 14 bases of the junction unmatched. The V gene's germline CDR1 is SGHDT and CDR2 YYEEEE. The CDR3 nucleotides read TGTGCCAGCAGCTTGGCCGCGGGACAGGGGGGTCCTTTCGGCTATGGCTACACCTTC. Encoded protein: CASSLAAGQGGPFGYGYTF.

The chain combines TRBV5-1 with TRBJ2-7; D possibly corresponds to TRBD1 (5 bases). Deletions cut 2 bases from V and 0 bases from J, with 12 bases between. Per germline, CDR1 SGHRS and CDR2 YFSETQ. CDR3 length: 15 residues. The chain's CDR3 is CASSLVWGSSYEQYF. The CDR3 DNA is TGCGCCAGCAGCTTAGTTTGGGGCAGCTCCTACGAGCAGTACTTC.

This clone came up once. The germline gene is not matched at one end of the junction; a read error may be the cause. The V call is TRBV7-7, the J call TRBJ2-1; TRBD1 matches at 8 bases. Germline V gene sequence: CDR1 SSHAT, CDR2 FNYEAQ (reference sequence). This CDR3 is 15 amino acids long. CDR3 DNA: TGTGCTAGCAGCTTAGGCGGCGGGACAGGTGGCGAGCAGTTCTTC. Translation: CASSLGGGTGGEQFF.

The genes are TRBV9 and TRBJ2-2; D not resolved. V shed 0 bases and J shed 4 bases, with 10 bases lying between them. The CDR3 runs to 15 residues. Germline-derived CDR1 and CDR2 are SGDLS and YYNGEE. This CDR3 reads CASSVDLYPTGELFF. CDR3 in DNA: TGTGCCAGCAGCGTAGATCTCTATCCCACCGGGGAGCTGTTTTTT.

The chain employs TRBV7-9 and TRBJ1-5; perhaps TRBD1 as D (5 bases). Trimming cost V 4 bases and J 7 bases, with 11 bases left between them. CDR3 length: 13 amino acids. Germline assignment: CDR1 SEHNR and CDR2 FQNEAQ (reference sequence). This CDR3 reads CASSSPGGQPQHF. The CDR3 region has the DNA TGTGCCAGCAGCTCCCCCGGGGGGCAGCCCCAGCATTTT.

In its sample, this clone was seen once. The CDR3 sequence: CASSGGHYGYTF. The CDR3 region has the DNA TGTGCCAGCTCAGGGGGACACTATGGCTACACCTTC. The chain couples TRBV27 to TRBJ1-2; TRBD1 aligns across 7 bases. The CDR3 loop spans 12 amino acids. The V gene's germline CDR1 is MNHEY and CDR2 SMNVEV (reference sequence). With 8 bases clipped from V and 3 bases from J, the junction kept 3 bases outside the gene matches.

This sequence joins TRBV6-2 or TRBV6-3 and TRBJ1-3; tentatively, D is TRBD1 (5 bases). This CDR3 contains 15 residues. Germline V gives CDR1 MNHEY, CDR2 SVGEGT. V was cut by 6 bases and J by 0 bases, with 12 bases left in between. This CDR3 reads CASSVRDFSGNTIYF. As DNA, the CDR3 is TGTGCCAGCAGCGTCAGGGACTTCTCTGGAAACACCATATATTTT.

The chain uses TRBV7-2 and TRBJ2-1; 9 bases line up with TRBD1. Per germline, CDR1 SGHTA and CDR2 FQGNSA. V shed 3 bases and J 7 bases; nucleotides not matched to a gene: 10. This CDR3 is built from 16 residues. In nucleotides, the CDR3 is TGTGCCAGCAGCTTTAAAGGGACAGGGTCGAGGAATGAGCAGTTCTTC. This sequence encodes CASSFKGTGSRNEQFF.

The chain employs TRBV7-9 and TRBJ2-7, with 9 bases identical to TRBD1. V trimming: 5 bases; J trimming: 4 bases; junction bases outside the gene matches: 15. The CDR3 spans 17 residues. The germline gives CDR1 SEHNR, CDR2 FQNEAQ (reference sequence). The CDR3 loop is CASSPSLGGTGIYEQYF. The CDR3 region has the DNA TGTGCCAGCAGCCCCTCCCTGGGGGGGACAGGGATATACGAGCAGTACTTC. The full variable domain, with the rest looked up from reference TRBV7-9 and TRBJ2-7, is DTGVSQNPRHKITKRGQNVTFRCDPISEHNRLYWYRQTLGQGPEFLTYFQNEAQLEKSRLLSDRFSAERPKGSFSTLEIQRTEQGDSAMYLCASSPSLGGTGIYEQYFGPGTRLTVT.

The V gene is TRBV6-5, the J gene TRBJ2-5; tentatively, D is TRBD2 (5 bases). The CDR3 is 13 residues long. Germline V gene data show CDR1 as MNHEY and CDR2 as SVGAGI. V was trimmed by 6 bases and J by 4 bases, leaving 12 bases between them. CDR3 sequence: CASSRSGVETQYF. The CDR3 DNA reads TGTGCCAGCAGCCGATCCGGGGTAGAGACCCAGTACTTC.

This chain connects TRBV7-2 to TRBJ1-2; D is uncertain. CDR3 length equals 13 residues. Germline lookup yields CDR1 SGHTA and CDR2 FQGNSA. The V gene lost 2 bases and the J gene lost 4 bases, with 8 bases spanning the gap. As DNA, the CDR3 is TGTGCCAGCAGCTTACGACTCCCCTATGGCTACACCTTC. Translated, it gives CASSLRLPYGYTF.

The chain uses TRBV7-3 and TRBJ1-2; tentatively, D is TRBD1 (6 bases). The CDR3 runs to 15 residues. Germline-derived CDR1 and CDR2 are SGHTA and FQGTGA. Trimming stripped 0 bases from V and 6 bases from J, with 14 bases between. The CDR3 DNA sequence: TGTGCCAGCAGCTTAACGTATAGGGACAAGGATGGCTACACCTTC. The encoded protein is CASSLTYRDKDGYTF.

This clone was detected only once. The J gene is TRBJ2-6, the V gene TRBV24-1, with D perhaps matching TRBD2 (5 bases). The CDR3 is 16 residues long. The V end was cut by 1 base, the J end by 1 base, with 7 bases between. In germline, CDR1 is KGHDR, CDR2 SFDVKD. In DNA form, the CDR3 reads TGTGCCACCAGTGATTTCGGGGAATCTGGGGCCAACGTCCTGACTTTC. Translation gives CATSDFGESGANVLTF.

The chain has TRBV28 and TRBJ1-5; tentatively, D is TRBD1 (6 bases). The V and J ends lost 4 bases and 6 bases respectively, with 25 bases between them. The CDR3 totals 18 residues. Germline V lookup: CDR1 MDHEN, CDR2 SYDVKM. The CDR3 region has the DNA TGTGCCAGCAGTTCATACCCCTCGGGGGGCGATAATCTTCAGCCCCAGCATTTT. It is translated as CASSSYPSGGDNLQPQHF.

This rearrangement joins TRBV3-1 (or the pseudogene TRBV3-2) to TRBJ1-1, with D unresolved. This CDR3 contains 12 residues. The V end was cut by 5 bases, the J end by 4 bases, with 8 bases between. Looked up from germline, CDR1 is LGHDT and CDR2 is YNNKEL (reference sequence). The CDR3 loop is CASSMRATEAFF. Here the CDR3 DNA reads TGTGCCAGCAGCATGAGGGCCACTGAAGCTTTCTTT.

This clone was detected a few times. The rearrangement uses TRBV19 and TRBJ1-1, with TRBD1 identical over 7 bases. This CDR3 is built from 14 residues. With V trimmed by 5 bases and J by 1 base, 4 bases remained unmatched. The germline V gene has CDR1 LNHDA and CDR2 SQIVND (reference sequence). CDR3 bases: TGTGCCAGTAGTTACAGGGGATCGAACACTGAAGCTTTCTTT. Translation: CASSYRGSNTEAFF.

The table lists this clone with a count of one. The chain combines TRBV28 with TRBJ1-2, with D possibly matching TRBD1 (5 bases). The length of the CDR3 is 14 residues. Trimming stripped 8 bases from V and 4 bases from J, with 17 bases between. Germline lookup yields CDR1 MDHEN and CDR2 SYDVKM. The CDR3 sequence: CASRILSGPYGYTF. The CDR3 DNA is TGTGCCAGCCGTATTTTATCAGGGCCCTATGGCTACACCTTC.

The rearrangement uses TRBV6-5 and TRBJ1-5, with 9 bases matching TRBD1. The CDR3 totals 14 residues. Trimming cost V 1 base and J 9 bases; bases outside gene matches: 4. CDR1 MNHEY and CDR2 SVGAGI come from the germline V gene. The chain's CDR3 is CASSYYRGQGPQHF. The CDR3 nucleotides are TGTGCCAGCAGTTACTACAGGGGGCAGGGGCCCCAGCATTTT.